The T cell receptor (beta chain) under discussion was sequenced for a study of cytotoxic CD8 clonotypes in ibrutinib-treated CLL. In the study overall: Response samples were taken after a median around 11 months of treatment, range 6 to 36.

Germline CDR1 and CDR2: MNHNY and SVGAGI (reference sequence). Trimming left V 7 bases short and J 6 bases short, with 21 bases between. The CDR3 is made up of 15 amino acids. The table came from immunoSEQ multiplex PCR; TCRdb's copy has only in-frame clones and leaves some out. The sample has 60,000 to 65,000 clones, 57% seen once. Overall study results and limits: Clonality went up at ibrutinib response and then declined back toward baseline at progression.

With regard to this clone: The antigen is undetermined.

Sample: PBMCs, taken after 12 months of ibrutinib treatment. The chain has TRBV6-6 and TRBJ1-1; the D is unclear. The clonotype originates from a human donor with chronic lymphocytic leukemia. The CDR3 nucleotides are TGTGCCAGCACCAGTCTTAGAGTATCCTTCTCTGAAGCTTTCTTT. Translation gives CASTSLRVSFSEAFF.